The 5 T cell receptor beta chains reported below all come from one sample, sequenced in a study of cytomegalovirus exposure and HLA in healthy donors. The PCR made use of 60 Vbeta and 13 Jbeta primers. Produced via immunoSEQ multiplex PCR; TCRdb's table is partial and in-frame only. Of roughly 110,000 clones in the sample, roughly 80% were seen once. The sequenced sample consisted of PBMCs. These TCRs come from a man in his sixties in good health and CMV-seronegative.

The V call is TRBV4-2, the J call TRBJ1-5, with D perhaps matching TRBD1 (5 bases). This CDR3 comprises 14 residues. Germline values: CDR1 LGHNA, CDR2 YNFKEQ. V dropped 5 bases and J dropped 2 bases, with 10 bases sitting between them. The CDR3 region has the DNA TGTGCCAGCAGCTCTCAAGGGGGCAATCAGCCCCAGCATTTT. It specifies CASSSQGGNQPQHF.

V is TRBV29-1 and J is TRBJ1-3, with a possible D match to TRBD1 (6 bases). Germline-derived CDR1 and CDR2 are SQVTM and ANQGSEA. Trimming left V 3 bases short and J 0 bases short, with 6 bases between. This CDR3 is 13 amino acids long. CDR3 nucleotide sequence: TGCAGCGTTGAGGACAGCTCTGGAAACACCATATATTTT. Protein product: CSVEDSSGNTIYF.

The chain recombines TRBV7-8 with TRBJ1-3; the D gene is possibly TRBD1 (6 bases). V was trimmed by 2 bases and J by 0 bases, leaving 11 bases between them. Germline V gene data show CDR1 as SGHVS and CDR2 as FQNEAQ. The CDR3 is 16 amino acids. The CDR3 region has the DNA TGTGCCAGCAGCTTAACGGACAGAAGCTCTGGAAACACCATATATTTT. This sequence encodes CASSLTDRSSGNTIYF.

Points on this clone: Germline and junction disagree at one end, which may indicate a read error. Different DNA sequences within this sample yield the same CDR3. V and J are TRBV7-9 and TRBJ2-3, with D possibly being TRBD2 (6 bases). The CDR3 covers 15 residues. Germline loops: CDR1 SEHNR, CDR2 FQNEAQ (reference sequence). The CDR3 loop is CASSPPGGSTDTQYF. CDR3 DNA: TGTGCCAGCAGTCCTCCCGGGGGTAGCACGGATACGCAGTATTTT.

CDR3 protein: CASREGTAQSSPLHF. Here the CDR3 DNA reads TGTGCCAGCAGGGAAGGGACAGCCCAGAGTTCACCCCTCCACTTT. This chain joins TRBV5-4 and TRBJ1-6; 7 bases align to TRBD1. Germline V lookup: CDR1 SGHNT, CDR2 YYREEE (reference sequence). Unmatched junction bases numbered 11, after V lost 5 bases and J lost 9 bases. CDR3 length equals 15 residues. The full variable domain, rest sourced from reference TRBV5-4 and TRBJ1-6, is ETGVTQSPTHLIKTRGQQVTLRCSSQSGHNTVSWYQQALGQGPQFIFQYYREEENGRGNFPPRFSGLQFPNYSSELNVNALELDDSALYLCASREGTAQSSPLHFGNGTRLTVT.